The text below deals with one T cell receptor (beta chain). This record comes from a study of blood T cell repertoires in COVID-19. On the study more broadly: The United States, Italy and Spain were the sources of the acute and convalescent COVID-19 samples. In each case, the material was cDNA or gDNA derived from T cells, B-cell-depleted T cells, or PBMCs.

Methods used by the authors: Estimates of nucleated cell counts were drawn from the amplification of reference gene primers. TCRdb keeps only in-frame clones here, not all; method: immunoSEQ multiplex PCR. That table gives V, J and clone size, and the DNA gave D and trimming. The table has 130,000 or so clones, around 89% seen once. The V and J ends lost 8 bases and 9 bases respectively, with 20 bases between them. The CDR3 loop spans 14 amino acids. Germline assignment: CDR1 SNHLY and CDR2 FYNNEI. The clonotype was recovered from a man in his fifties or sixties with active or convalescent COVID-19. The chain is built from TRBV2 and TRBJ2-1; tentatively, D is TRBD1 (5 bases). Sequencing was carried out using peripheral blood. CDR3 DNA: TGTGCCAGCGAGGTGTTGGGCCAGGGTGGTGAGCAGTTCTTC. Protein product: CASEVLGQGGEQFF.